The next 21 T cell receptor beta chains were all read from a single sample in a study of T cells expressing NK-cell markers (dated by TCRdb to the early 2020s). Libraries came from 5' RACE. The sequencer listed for this sample is Illumina HiSeq 2000. The reads, reprocessed by TCRdb, yield one row per CDR3 protein sequence and no DNA. The table held for this sample gives about 160,000 distinct CDR3 sequences. About a fifth of the sample comes from the top ten. Sequenced sample: blood T cells: a sorted CD56 or NKG2C T cell subset, CD4+ or CD8+ T cells, or bulk PBMC T cells (not recorded which). These receptors were collected from a woman aged 18 to 75 in good health.

This chain links TRBV20-1 with TRBJ2-3; TCRdb gives TRBD2 as the D gene, but with no DNA this cannot be confirmed. Germline CDR1 DFQATT, CDR2 SNEGSKA (reference sequence). The CDR3 runs to 14 residues. The chain's CDR3 is CSIGASGGTDTQYF.

The chain links TRBV7-2 to TRBJ1-6; the D gene TCRdb calls, TRBD1, cannot be checked with no DNA. The CDR3 is made up of 14 amino acids. The V gene's germline CDR1 is SGHTA and CDR2 FQGNSA. CDR3 amino acids: CASSKDRGSPPLHF.

The genes are TRBV3-1 and TRBJ1-2. This CDR3 spans 14 amino acids. The germline gives CDR1 LGHDT, CDR2 YNNKEL (reference sequence). The CDR3 here is CASSDSGGNYGYTF.

V and J are TRBV28 and TRBJ2-7. This CDR3 region has 12 residues. Germline V gene sequence: CDR1 MDHEN, CDR2 SYDVKM. This CDR3 is CASRHNLYEQYF.

This chain connects TRBV28 to TRBJ2-3; with no DNA, the TCRdb D assignment of TRBD2 cannot be verified. This CDR3 spans 13 amino acids. CDR1 and CDR2 from the germline V gene are MDHEN and SYDVKM. The CDR3 region is CASKRGSSDTQYF.

V gene TRBV7-6 combines with J gene TRBJ2-1. CDR3 size: 14 residues. Germline values: CDR1 SGHVS, CDR2 FNYEAQ. The CDR3 sequence is CASSLGLGSDEQFF.

V is TRBV4-2 and J is TRBJ2-1; TCRdb's D call of TRBD2 is untestable without DNA. This CDR3 region has 17 residues. CDR1 is LGHNA, CDR2 YNFKEQ, per germline. The CDR3 here is CASSQVSGVLNGNEQFF.

The V gene is TRBV6-1, the J gene TRBJ1-2. Germline CDR1 and CDR2: MNHNS and SASEGT. The CDR3 totals 13 residues. The CDR3 region is CASSGWSAGGYTF.

The genes are TRBV7-2 and TRBJ2-7. The CDR3 length is 14 residues. The germline V gene has CDR1 SGHTA and CDR2 FQGNSA. This chain's CDR3 is CASSFGSTTYEQYF.

The gene calls are TRBV9 and TRBJ2-2; the TRBD1 assignment by TCRdb is unverifiable without DNA. CDR3 length: 14 amino acids. CDR1 and CDR2 (germline): SGDLS, YYNGEE. The CDR3 spells CASSVTGGSGELFF.

This chain joins TRBV7-2 and TRBJ2-5; the TCRdb D gene call, TRBD1, has no DNA to confirm it. This CDR3 contains 16 residues. Germline CDR1 and CDR2: SGHTA and FQGNSA. The CDR3 sequence: CASSLGGAQGLETQYF.

The chain is built from TRBV5-5 and TRBJ2-3; checking the TCRdb D call of TRBD2 is not possible without DNA. This CDR3 is 17 amino acids long. The V gene's germline CDR1 is SGHKS and CDR2 YYEKEE (reference sequence). CDR3: CASSSVGLAGYTDTQYF.

The rearrangement links TRBV12-3 or TRBV12-4 to TRBJ1-1; there is no DNA to check the TCRdb D call of TRBD1. The length of the CDR3 is 15 residues. The CDR3 region is CASSLYGYGGTEAFF.

The V and J genes are TRBV20-1 and TRBJ2-3; TCRdb returns TRBD1, unconfirmable since there is no DNA. The germline V gene has CDR1 DFQATT and CDR2 SNEGSKA (reference sequence). The CDR3 is 15 amino acids. CDR3 sequence: CSASRDRYSTDTQYF.

The CDR3 here is CASSLDEVSYNSPLHF. This chain uses TRBV5-1 with TRBJ1-6. CDR1 is SGHRS, CDR2 YFSETQ, per germline. The CDR3 covers 16 residues.

The V call is TRBV20-1, the J call TRBJ2-5. Germline CDR1 and CDR2: DFQATT and SNEGSKA (reference sequence). CDR3 length: 14 residues. This chain's CDR3 is CSARDRRPQETQYF.

CDR3 protein: CASSPVGLAGVDTQYF. The V gene is TRBV9, the J gene TRBJ2-3; as DNA is missing, the TRBD2 call by TCRdb cannot be tested. CDR3 size: 16 residues. Germline V gene lookup returns CDR1 SGDLS and CDR2 YYNGEE. The entire variable domain, with the rest obtained from reference TRBV9 and TRBJ2-3, is as follows: DSGVTQTPKHLITATGQRVTLRCSPRSGDLSVYWYQQSLDQGLQFLIQYYNGEERAKGNILERFSAQQFPDLHSELNLSSLELGDSALYFCASSPVGLAGVDTQYFGPGTRLTVL.

The chain is built from TRBV7-3 and TRBJ1-1. Germline CDR1 SGHTA, CDR2 FQGTGA. CDR3 length equals 15 residues. CDR3 sequence reads: CASSAGVVANTEAFF.

The genes are TRBV7-9 and TRBJ2-7; the D call from TCRdb, TRBD1, cannot be confirmed without DNA. This CDR3 is 14 amino acids long. The germline gives CDR1 SEHNR, CDR2 FQNEAQ (reference sequence). The CDR3: CASSLNSGAREQYF.

The chain couples TRBV10-3 to TRBJ2-1. CDR1 and CDR2 (germline): ENHRY, SYGVKD. The CDR3 has 13 amino acids. The CDR3 loop is CAISEEQTFPSFF.

This chain connects TRBV12-3 or TRBV12-4 to TRBJ2-7; TCRdb selects TRBD2, and the lack of DNA leaves this call unchecked. This CDR3 region has 16 residues. This chain's CDR3 is CASSLSSSGVSYEQYF.